This T cell receptor (beta chain) came from a study of cytomegalovirus exposure and HLA in healthy donors. General observations from the study: DRB1 had the most TCR associations and HLA-C the fewest, a later analysis found, with rates varying by HLA locus. Presence/absence analyses assumed roughly uniform sequencing depth across donors, which may not hold.

The PCR ran on 60 Vbeta and 13 Jbeta primers. Data came from immunoSEQ multiplex PCR; TCRdb stores just in-frame clones and leaves some out. The table records 130,000 to 150,000 clones, nearly 80% of them present only once. As regards this clone: Antigen unknown.

The CDR3 consists of 18 residues. The ends lost 4 bases at V and 1 base at J; junction bases unmatched: 8. Germline-derived CDR1 and CDR2 are PRHDT and FYEKMQ (reference sequence). The receptor was isolated from a man aged 35-49 years in good health and CMV-seropositive. This rearrangement joins TRBV13 to TRBJ2-2; TRBD2 matches at 11 bases. Sequencing used PBMCs. In DNA form, the CDR3 reads TGTGCCAGCAGCTCCCGGACTAGCGGGCGATGGAACACCGGGGAGCTGTTTTTT. Its translation is CASSSRTSGRWNTGELFF.